The sample holds many counts of the clone carrying this T cell receptor (beta chain). The antigen remains undetermined. These data originate in a study of T cells in Graves' hyperthyroidism and ophthalmopathy. Using RNA transcripts as the source, TCR beta CDR3 regions were amplified. An initial round of RT-PCR targeting the TCR CDR3 relied on the HTBI primer set. TCRdb itself ran the multiplex PCR reads through MiXCR, one entry per CDR3 protein. The table shows some 570,000 distinct CDR3 sequences, with 12% to 15% occurring only once. At least 3 on the Clinical Activity Score was recorded for ophthalmopathy patients, who also had NOSPECS grade at least 4 and duration under 3 months. Regarding the study as a whole: Expanded thyroid clonotypes (above 0.001) were mostly also found in blood.

J gave up 0 bases and V 10 bases, and 15 bases lay outside the gene matches. Germline V gives CDR1 SNHLY, CDR2 FYNNEI. The CDR3 has 18 residues. The genes are TRBV2 and TRBJ2-4, with 10 positions matching TRBD1. Input material: blood. The TCR originated in a woman aged 18-30 years with Graves' ophthalmopathy. The chain's CDR3 is CATSRDRGPPIAKNIQYF. DNA of the CDR3: TGTGCCACATCTCGGGACAGGGGACCGCCTATAGCCAAAAACATTCAGTACTTC.